Listed below are T cell receptor beta chains from one sample, sequenced in a study of Ad26.COV2.S vaccination and SARS-CoV-2 variants. Profiled with immunoSEQ multiplex PCR; TCRdb holds only in-frame clones, not every one. The data contain about 350,000 clones, more than 85% of them singletons. The sequences come from peripheral blood, collected in a trial of Ad26.COV2.S vaccine versus placebo. The source of these receptors is a person aged 18-60 years who received the Ad26.COV2.S COVID-19 vaccine or a placebo. Both conserved end residues are trimmed from each CDR3. Fields, in order: V gene, CDR3 protein.

v_call: TRBV7-6
cdr3_aa: ASSFGGITGELF

v_call: TRBV6-2/TRBV6-3
cdr3_aa: ASSYGGYGYT

v_call: TRBV21-1
cdr3_aa: ASSKVGDRGADTQY

v_call: TRBV9
cdr3_aa: ASSVVGGSSSGNTIY

v_call: TRBV3-1/TRBV3-2
cdr3_aa: ASSRLRSGEQY

v_call: TRBV2
cdr3_aa: ASSEAGMDGYT

v_call: TRBV6-2/TRBV6-3
cdr3_aa: ASSYRQGPNNEQF

v_call: TRBV19
cdr3_aa: ASVPRGRASGANVLT

v_call: TRBV9
cdr3_aa: ASSWQSHNNEQF

v_call: TRBV10-3
cdr3_aa: AISDGTGEGEKLF

v_call: TRBV3-1/TRBV3-2
cdr3_aa: ASSQPDMPSHTQY

v_call: TRBV4-3
cdr3_aa: ASSQARTRELSTEAF

v_call: TRBV3-1/TRBV3-2
cdr3_aa: ASSQDRLAGRTGELF

v_call: TRBV12-3/TRBV12-4
cdr3_aa: ASSRIGQPQH

v_call: TRBV27
cdr3_aa: ASSGGAGQGNTGELF

v_call: TRBV7-9
cdr3_aa: ASSLADSYNSPLH

v_call: TRBV27
cdr3_aa: ASSPRGLLQY

v_call: TRBV28
cdr3_aa: ASSFHSETNYGYT

v_call: TRBV24-1
cdr3_aa: ATSDGGNQPQH

v_call: TRBV20-1
cdr3_aa: SCREEETQY